The present TCR beta chain was sequenced within a study of blood T cell repertoires in COVID-19. The overall study: Acute-phase and convalescent COVID-19 samples originated in the United States, Italy and Spain.

Profiled with immunoSEQ multiplex PCR; TCRdb holds only in-frame clones, not every one. The data contain about 160,000 clones, roughly 80% of them singletons. CDR3 length equals 15 residues. V gave up 4 bases and J gave up 7 bases; unmatched junction bases: 7. From germline, CDR1 is SNHLY and CDR2 FYNNEI. This sequence originates from an elderly woman with acute or convalescent COVID-19. The sample consisted of peripheral blood. The chain uses TRBV2 and TRBJ2-1; 10 bases match TRBD2. CDR3 in DNA: TGTGCCAGCAGTGGAGCGGGGGGGCCGTGGAATGAGCAGTTCTTC. It translates to CASSGAGGPWNEQFF. Looking up the rest from reference TRBV2 and TRBJ2-1 gives the full variable domain: EPEVTQTPSHQVTQMGQEVILRCVPISNHLYFYWYRQILGQKVEFLVSFYNNEISEKSEIFDDQFSVERPDGSNFTLKIRSTKLEDSAMYFCASSGAGGPWNEQFFGPGTRLTVL.